This T cell receptor beta chain was documented in a study of blood T cell repertoires in COVID-19. The CDR3 has 18 amino acids. V was clipped by 6 bases and J by 6 bases; unmatched bases: 15. The germline gives CDR1 MDHEN, CDR2 SYDVKM. Assay: immunoSEQ multiplex PCR; the TCRdb copy retains only in-frame clones and omits some. This table holds 100,000 to 150,000 clones, about 77% found once. Sequenced: peripheral blood. The rearrangement uses TRBV28 and TRBJ2-1; 12 nucleotides agree with TRBD2. The TCR was taken from a human donor in a cohort sampled during active COVID-19. The CDR3 nucleotides read TGTGCCAGCAGCACCCCTAGCGGGAGGGCCTTGAGTGGCAATGAGCAGTTCTTC. Encoded protein: CASSTPSGRALSGNEQFF.